This T cell receptor beta chain was recovered during a study of T cell responses to AZD1222 COVID-19 vaccine. The study's findings and limits: Elevations in Spike-specific TCR breadth and depth followed administration of two AZD1222 doses.

About this clone itself: Its antigen is currently unknown.

CDR1 is GTSNPN, CDR2 SVGIG, per germline (reference sequence). V lost 2 bases and J lost 7, with 9 bases in between. The CDR3 has 13 amino acids. Measured with immunoSEQ multiplex PCR; TCRdb has only the in-frame clones, and not every one. Of more than 60,000 clones in the sample, roughly 85% were seen once. The sample in question was peripheral blood, obtained 28 days after the second AZD1222 dose. The V gene is TRBV30, the J gene TRBJ1-6; no clear D gene. The source is an adult who received the AZD1222 COVID-19 vaccine. DNA for the CDR3: TGTGCCTGGAGTTTGACGGTAAATTCACCCCTCCACTTT. This gives the protein CAWSLTVNSPLHF.